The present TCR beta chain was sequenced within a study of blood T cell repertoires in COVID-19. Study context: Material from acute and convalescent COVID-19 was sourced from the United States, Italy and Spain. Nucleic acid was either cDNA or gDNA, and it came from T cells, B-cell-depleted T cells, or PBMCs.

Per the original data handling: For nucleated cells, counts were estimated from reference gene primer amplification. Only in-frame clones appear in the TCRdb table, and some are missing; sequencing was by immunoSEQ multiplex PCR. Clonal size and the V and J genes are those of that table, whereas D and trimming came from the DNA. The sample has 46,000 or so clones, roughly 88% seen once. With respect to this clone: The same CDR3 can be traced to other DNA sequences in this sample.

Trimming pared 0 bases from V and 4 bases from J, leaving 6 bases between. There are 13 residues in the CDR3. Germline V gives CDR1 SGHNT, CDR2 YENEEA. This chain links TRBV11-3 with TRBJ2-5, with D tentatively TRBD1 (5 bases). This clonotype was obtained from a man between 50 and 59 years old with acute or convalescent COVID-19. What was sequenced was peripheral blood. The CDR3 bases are TGTGCCAGCAGCTTAGATAGGGGAGAGACCCAGTACTTC. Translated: CASSLDRGETQYF. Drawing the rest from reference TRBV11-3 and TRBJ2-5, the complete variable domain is EAGVVQSPRYKIIEKKQPVAFWCNPISGHNTLYWYLQNLGQGPELLIRYENEEAVDDSQLPKDRFSAERLKGVDSTLKIQPAELGDSAVYLCASSLDRGETQYFGPGTRLLVL.